This entry lists 25 T cell receptor beta chains sequenced from one sample in a study of early T cells in non-severe SARS-CoV-2 infection. MiXCR was run by TCRdb on the 5' RACE reads, yielding one entry per CDR3 protein. The data contain tens of thousands of distinct CDR3 sequences, roughly a tenth of them singletons. Sequenced sample: whole blood. The receptors shown here come from an adult who was a healthcare worker with PCR-confirmed SARS-CoV-2 infection or an uninfected control (not recorded which).

This clonotype was seen ten or more times. V gene TRBV14 combines with J gene TRBJ2-7; no definite D call. The CDR3 is made up of 15 amino acids. Trimming left V 6 bases short and J 0 bases short, with 15 bases between. Germline values: CDR1 SGHDN, CDR2 FVKESK. This CDR3 is CASSQVLGYSYEQYF. The CDR3 coding sequence is TGTGCCAGCAGTCAGGTTTTGGGGTACTCCTACGAGCAGTACTTC.

This clonotype has at least ten counts. V is TRBV11-3 and J is TRBJ2-3; D may be TRBD1 (6 bases). Germline assignment: CDR1 SGHNT and CDR2 YENEEA. The CDR3 runs to 14 residues. The V and J ends lost 5 bases and 6 bases respectively, with 15 bases between them. In nucleotides, the CDR3 is TGTGCCAGCAGCGTAGGGGGACCTGAGGATACGCAGTATTTT. This codes for CASSVGGPEDTQYF.

The chain has TRBV10-3 and TRBJ2-3; 9 bases align to TRBD2. Germline V gene data show CDR1 as ENHRY and CDR2 as SYGVKD. The CDR3 loop spans 16 amino acids. J lost 0 bases, V lost 2 bases, and 3 bases had no gene match. The CDR3 DNA reads as TGTGCCATCAGTGAGGCCAGCGGGGGGAGCACAGATACGCAGTATTTT. Translating gives CAISEASGGSTDTQYF.

This clonotype has a count of ten or more. The V and J genes are TRBV7-9 and TRBJ2-5; perhaps TRBD2 as D (6 bases). Deletions cut 1 base from V and 1 base from J, with 13 bases between. The germline CDR1 and CDR2 sequences are SEHNR and FQNEAQ (reference sequence). This CDR3 region has 16 residues. CDR3 protein: CASSLVGPGGQETQYF. DNA for the CDR3: TGTGCCAGCAGCTTAGTTGGTCCCGGGGGCCAAGAGACCCAGTACTTC.

The chain uses TRBV7-6 and TRBJ2-2, with 8 nucleotides matching TRBD1. The J segment lost 0 bases and the V segment lost 5 bases, leaving 8 bases of the junction unmatched. This CDR3 contains 17 residues. Looked up from germline, CDR1 is SGHVS and CDR2 is FNYEAQ. The CDR3 protein is CASSPVRGHSNTGELFF. CDR3 bases: TGTGCCAGCAGCCCCGTCAGGGGGCATTCGAACACCGGGGAGCTGTTTTTT.

This clonotype was detected ten times or more. The rearrangement joins TRBV5-6 to TRBJ2-3, with a possible D match to TRBD1 (6 bases). Deletions cut 2 bases from V and 2 bases from J, with 18 bases between. Germline-derived CDR1 and CDR2 are SGHDT and YYEEEE. CDR3 length: 17 amino acids. CDR3 sequence (DNA): TGTGCCAGCAGCTTCCTCAGCGGCACAGGGATCACAGATACGCAGTATTTT. Translated, it gives CASSFLSGTGITDTQYF.

This chain uses TRBV29-1 with TRBJ2-5; TRBD2 is a possible D gene (5 bases). The germline V gene has CDR1 SQVTM and CDR2 ANQGSEA. The CDR3 consists of 13 residues. V lost 4 bases to trimming and J lost 9 bases, with 18 bases between them. The CDR3 region is CSVVIGVGLPQYF. The CDR3 DNA reads TGCAGCGTTGTTATCGGGGTCGGACTCCCCCAGTACTTC.

This clonotype was seen ten or more times. V is TRBV7-2 and J is TRBJ1-1, with D tentatively TRBD1 (5 bases). V was pared by 1 base and J by 10 bases, with 13 bases between. The CDR3 is 13 residues long. Germline V CDR1 and CDR2: SGHTA, FQGNSA. The CDR3 DNA reads as TGTGCCAGCAGCTTAGGAGCCAAAAGGGGAGCTTTCTTT. Translation: CASSLGAKRGAFF.

This clonotype has only a few counts. The chain recombines TRBV10-2 with TRBJ2-7; D is possibly TRBD1 (5 bases). CDR1 WSHSY and CDR2 SAAADI come from the germline V gene. This CDR3 has 14 residues. V was pared by 3 bases and J by 7 bases, with 16 bases between. This CDR3 is CASSDPPTGREQYF. The CDR3 DNA reads TGCGCCAGCAGTGACCCACCAACAGGTCGGGAGCAGTACTTC.

Ten or more counts support this clonotype. V is TRBV29-1 and J is TRBJ1-2; possible D gene TRBD1, 6 bases. This CDR3 is built from 15 residues. Trimming took off 1 base at V and 4 bases at J, with 16 bases between the two ends. Germline assignment: CDR1 SQVTM and CDR2 ANQGSEA. Here the CDR3 DNA reads TGCAGCGTTGAAGCAGAGGGGGGTGGTGCCTATGGCTACACCTTC. Amino acid sequence: CSVEAEGGGAYGYTF.

This clonotype was counted many times. V usage is TRBV9 and J usage is TRBJ2-2; D remains ambiguous. This CDR3 is built from 15 residues. Germline values: CDR1 SGDLS, CDR2 YYNGEE. Trimming took 0 bases from V and 2 from J, leaving 8 bases between them. The CDR3 bases are TGTGCCAGCAGCGTAGATTGGGGAAACACCGGGGAGCTGTTTTTT. It translates to CASSVDWGNTGELFF.

This clonotype was detected only a few times. In nucleotides, the CDR3 is TGCAGCGTTGGGGCTAGCTTGCTATACGAGCAGTACTTC. This sequence encodes CSVGASLLYEQYF. V and J are TRBV29-1 and TRBJ2-7; tentatively, D is TRBD2 (5 bases). V was pared by 4 bases and J by 4 bases, with 14 bases between. In germline, CDR1 is SQVTM, CDR2 ANQGSEA. The CDR3 spans 13 residues.

This clonotype came up many times. The gene calls are TRBV12-3 or TRBV12-4 and TRBJ1-2; no reliable D call. The CDR3 runs 13 residues. Deletions cut 3 bases from V and 0 bases from J, with 5 bases between. The CDR3 is CASSFPSNYGYTF. CDR3 bases: TGTGCCAGCAGTTTTCCCTCTAACTATGGCTACACCTTC.

This clonotype has at least ten counts. The V and J genes are TRBV7-2 and TRBJ1-2, with D unresolved. The CDR3 totals 15 residues. V was trimmed by 0 bases and J by 0 bases, leaving 8 bases between them. Germline V gene data show CDR1 as SGHTA and CDR2 as FQGNSA. The CDR3 bases are TGTGCCAGCAGCTTAGCAGTCGCTACTAACTATGGCTACACCTTC. Residues: CASSLAVATNYGYTF.

The rearrangement links TRBV6-2 or TRBV6-3 to TRBJ1-6; D gene ambiguous. Trimming took 7 bases from V and 9 from J, leaving 25 bases between them. The CDR3 loop spans 17 amino acids. The germline CDR1 and CDR2 sequences are MNHEY and SVGEGT. CDR3 loop: CASTAPRSGRRVSPLHF. In nucleotides, the CDR3 is TGTGCCAGCACCGCTCCTAGGTCGGGCCGACGGGTTTCACCCCTCCACTTT.

This clonotype turned up a few times. The CDR3 reads CASSFGQYASRNEQFF. The CDR3 DNA is TGTGCCAGCAGCTTTGGACAGTACGCTTCGAGGAATGAGCAGTTCTTC. J is TRBJ2-1 and V is TRBV5-8; TRBD1 might be the D (6 bases). The CDR3 contains 16 residues. V shed 2 bases and J shed 7 bases, with 19 bases lying between them. Germline V lookup: CDR1 SGHTS, CDR2 YDEGEE.

This clonotype has ten or more counts. The rearrangement links TRBV30 to TRBJ2-1, with D perhaps TRBD2 (5 bases). The V end was cut by 3 bases, the J end by 9 bases, with 12 bases between. The germline V gene has CDR1 GTSNPN and CDR2 SVGIG (reference sequence). The CDR3 length is 12 residues. The CDR3 bases are TGTGCCTGGAGCCCCGGGGAATTTGAGCAGTTCTTC. It codes for CAWSPGEFEQFF.

This clonotype was found many times. The chain employs TRBV3-1 and TRBJ2-7; TRBD2 agrees at 7 bases. CDR3 length equals 17 residues. Germline V lookup: CDR1 LGHDT, CDR2 YNNKEL (reference sequence). The ends lost 4 bases at V and 2 bases at J; junction bases unmatched: 14. DNA for the CDR3: TGTGCCAGCAGCCTCCTCCCATCGCTGCGGGGGACCTACGAGCAGTACTTC. Protein product: CASSLLPSLRGTYEQYF.

The chain joins TRBV7-2 to TRBJ2-1, with unresolved D. Between the trimmed V and J ends, which lost 5 bases and 6 bases, there was a span of 11 bases. Germline V gives CDR1 SGHTA, CDR2 FQGNSA. This CDR3 comprises 13 residues. The CDR3 nucleotides are TGTGCCAGCAGCCCCGAAACCCTCAATGAGCAGTTCTTC. This sequence encodes CASSPETLNEQFF.

This sequence joins TRBV20-1 and TRBJ2-2; TRBD2 agrees at 7 bases. The length of the CDR3 is 14 residues. Germline V CDR1 and CDR2: DFQATT, SNEGSKA (reference sequence). V lost 2 bases and J lost 6; bases outside the gene matches: 6. CDR3 loop: CSARTARGAGELFF. CDR3 nucleotides: TGCAGTGCTAGAACGGCCCGGGGGGCCGGGGAGCTGTTTTTT.

At least ten counts were recorded for this clonotype. The V gene is TRBV28, the J gene TRBJ2-5, with D perhaps matching TRBD1 (6 bases). The CDR3 length is 15 residues. V lost 5 bases to trimming and J lost 1 base, with 14 bases between them. CDR1 MDHEN and CDR2 SYDVKM come from the germline V gene. CDR3 sequence (DNA): TGTGCCAGCAGTGACCCACAGGGCCTCCAAGAGACCCAGTACTTC. This encodes CASSDPQGLQETQYF.

This chain uses TRBV29-1 with TRBJ2-5; 7 bases match TRBD1. The germline gives CDR1 SQVTM, CDR2 ANQGSEA. With V trimmed by 7 bases and J by 0 bases, 2 bases remained unmatched. CDR3 length equals 12 residues. CDR3 DNA sequence: TGCAGCGGGGGACAGTACCAAGAGACCCAGTACTTC. It encodes CSGGQYQETQYF.

This clonotype was picked up one time. Compared with germline, one end of the junction differs, possibly owing to a read error. The chain is built from TRBV7-7 and TRBJ2-5, with 12 positions matching TRBD2. The CDR3 extends over 18 amino acids. Germline V lookup: CDR1 SSHAT, CDR2 FNYEAQ (reference sequence). CDR3 amino acids: CASSPGASGGETQETQYF. CDR3 nucleotide sequence: TGTGCTAGCAGCCCAGGGGCTAGCGGGGGGGAAACCCAAGAGACCCAGTACTTC.

There are a few counts of this clonotype. The junction shows a germline mismatch at one end, possibly a read error. V is TRBV6-6 and J is TRBJ1-1; a possible D gene is TRBD1 (5 bases). Looked up from germline, CDR1 is MNHNY and CDR2 is SVGAGI (reference sequence). The CDR3 consists of 12 residues. CDR3 DNA sequence: TGTGCCGGATCGGGGGTGAACACTGAAGCTTTTTTT. Its translation: CAGSGVNTEAFF.

This clonotype was detected many times. This chain connects TRBV5-1 to TRBJ1-1; D is unresolved. Germline V gene data show CDR1 as SGHRS and CDR2 as YFSETQ. This CDR3 contains 12 residues. Trimming removed 4 bases from V and 3 bases from J, with 7 bases in between. The CDR3 DNA reads TGCGCCAGCAGCACCGGGTACACTGAAGCTTTCTTT. Translating gives CASSTGYTEAFF.